Here is one T cell receptor (beta chain) with its context. Its matching antigen is unknown. These data come from a study of shared clonotypes between healthy human individuals. CDR3 length: 14 residues. The V gene's germline CDR1 is SNHLY and CDR2 FYNNEI. V was pared by 8 bases and J by 5 bases, with 18 bases between. Findings and caveats of the study: Memory subsets had estimated richness that was generally smaller than that of naive subsets. There were few donors, and this limited the genetic and exposure-history diversity represented.

The repertoire was sequenced with immunoSEQ multiplex PCR; TCRdb's copy has only in-frame clones and lacks some. The sample shows around 2.5 million clones, 93% of them seen only once. Sequencing was performed on naive CD4+ T cells from PBMCs. Sample subset: CD45RA+ positively selected. This chain joins TRBV2 and TRBJ1-1; D remains unclear. The sequence derives from a man aged 18 to 29 in good health. Some clones in this sample may be carry-over from other donors' samples. The DNA of the CDR3 is TGTGCCAGCGCTCCCAGGAGCTCGGAGACTGAAGCTTTCTTT. This codes for CASAPRSSETEAFF.